The TCR beta chain under discussion was sequenced for a study of blood T cell repertoires in COVID-19. Original processing notes: Scientists estimated how many nucleated cells there were by amplifying reference gene primers. Profiled with immunoSEQ multiplex PCR; TCRdb holds only in-frame clones, not every one. V, J and clone size were drawn from that table, and D and trimming were deduced from the DNA. The table lists around 230,000 clones, roughly 90% of them singletons, with 7.2% in the top ten. The V segment lost 3 bases and the J segment 5 bases; nucleotides outside the gene matches: 6. The CDR3 has 15 residues. CDR1 and CDR2 from the germline V gene are SGHVS and FQNEAQ. This clone was seen a few times.

The sample was peripheral blood. The rearrangement uses TRBV7-8 and TRBJ2-2; 7 positions agree with TRBD2. The sequence came from a man in his 60s who had recovered from COVID-19. As DNA, the CDR3 is TGTGCCAGCAGCTTGACTAGCCCGCGGACCGGGGAGCTGTTTTTT. Translation: CASSLTSPRTGELFF.